These 12 T cell receptor beta chains came from one sample sequenced in a study of cytomegalovirus exposure and HLA in healthy donors. PCR used 60 Vbeta primers and 13 Jbeta primers. The repertoire was sequenced with immunoSEQ multiplex PCR; TCRdb's copy has only in-frame clones and lacks some. The sample lists over 35,000 clones; about 80% were seen once. Material for sequencing was PBMCs. The receptor set was obtained from a man aged 30 to 45 in good health and CMV-seronegative.

The CDR3: CATSREGSLAEYTGELFF. DNA for the CDR3: TGTGCCACCAGCAGAGAGGGGTCGCTAGCGGAGTACACCGGGGAGCTGTTTTTT. V is TRBV15 and J is TRBJ2-2, with TRBD2 matching over 7 bases. Trimming cost V 0 bases and J 3 bases; bases outside gene matches: 10. The germline V gene encodes CDR1 LNHNV and CDR2 YYDKDF (reference sequence). The CDR3 is 18 residues long. Looking up the rest from reference TRBV15 and TRBJ2-2 gives the full variable domain: DAMVIQNPRYQVTQFGKPVTLSCSQTLNHNVMYWYQQKSSQAPKLLFHYYDKDFNNEADTPDNFQSRRPNTSFCFLDIRSPGLGDTAMYLCATSREGSLAEYTGELFFGEGSRLTVL.

J is TRBJ2-1 and V is TRBV10-3; possibly TRBD2 for D (6 bases). The CDR3 is made up of 14 amino acids. Germline-derived CDR1 and CDR2 are ENHRY and SYGVKD. The V end was cut by 6 bases, the J end by 8 bases, with 17 bases between. The CDR3: CAIRGLWSGDEQFF. Here the CDR3 DNA reads TGTGCCATCAGGGGACTGTGGAGCGGCGATGAGCAGTTCTTC.

The rearrangement links TRBV5-1 to TRBJ2-2, with 15 bases that match TRBD2. This CDR3 has 17 residues. Trimming cost V 4 bases and J 4 bases; bases outside gene matches: 5. Per germline, CDR1 SGHRS and CDR2 YFSETQ. DNA for the CDR3: TGCGCCAGCAGCGGAGGGACTAGCGGGAGGTTCACCGGGGAGCTGTTTTTT. Amino acid sequence: CASSGGTSGRFTGELFF.

The CDR3 reads CASSLISGSYEQYF. The CDR3 DNA sequence: TGTGCCAGCAGCTTAATAAGCGGGAGTTACGAGCAGTACTTC. The V call is TRBV7-2, the J call TRBJ2-7; 8 bases are shared with TRBD2. The CDR3 is made up of 14 amino acids. Trimming at V came to 2 bases and at J to 4 bases, leaving 4 bases not matched to a gene. Germline values: CDR1 SGHTA, CDR2 FQGNSA.

The rearrangement uses TRBV5-1 and TRBJ2-1, with 7 nucleotides matching TRBD2. The CDR3 length is 15 residues. V trimming: 0 bases; J trimming: 2 bases; junction bases outside the gene matches: 2. Germline V gene data show CDR1 as SGHRS and CDR2 as YFSETQ. The chain's CDR3 is CASSLASGAYNEQFF. The DNA for the CDR3 is TGCGCCAGCAGCTTGGCCAGCGGGGCCTACAATGAGCAGTTCTTC.

The chain combines TRBV29-1 with TRBJ2-3; 8 nucleotides align to TRBD2. J lost 1 base, V lost 3 bases, and 3 bases had no gene match. The CDR3 has 14 amino acids. Germline assignment: CDR1 SQVTM and CDR2 ANQGSEA. This CDR3 is CSVDVTSGTDTQYF. The CDR3 DNA follows: TGCAGCGTTGATGTGACTAGCGGCACAGATACGCAGTATTTT.

J is TRBJ1-5 and V is TRBV2, with 8 positions matching TRBD1. The CDR3 runs 15 residues. CDR1 and CDR2 from the germline V gene are SNHLY and FYNNEI. Trimming took 8 bases from V and 2 from J; bases not matched to a gene: 8. Written as DNA, the CDR3 is TGTGCCAGCCAACAGGGGGGCGAAGGCAATCAGCCCCAGCATTTT. Translated, it gives CASQQGGEGNQPQHF.

The rearrangement links TRBV5-6 to TRBJ2-1; D is unclear. Germline lookup yields CDR1 SGHDT and CDR2 YYEEEE. V was cut by 5 bases and J by 5 bases, with 14 bases left in between. The CDR3 runs 14 residues. The CDR3 sequence: CASRVVVPHNEQFF. The CDR3 DNA is TGTGCCAGCAGGGTTGTAGTCCCCCACAATGAGCAGTTCTTC.

This clone was counted once. The junction shows a germline mismatch at one end, possibly a read error. This chain links TRBV18 with TRBJ1-2; D is uncertain. The CDR3 extends over 14 amino acids. Germline CDR1 and CDR2: KGHSH and LQKENI. The DNA of the CDR3 is TGTACCAGCTCACCAGATGGAGGAAACTATGGCTACACCTTC. Protein product: CTSSPDGGNYGYTF.

The chain joins TRBV27 to TRBJ2-7, with 8 bases fitting TRBD1. The V gene's germline CDR1 is MNHEY and CDR2 SMNVEV (reference sequence). This CDR3 comprises 15 residues. With V trimmed by 5 bases and J by 2 bases, 8 bases remained unmatched. In DNA form, the CDR3 reads TGTGCCAGCAGTGCCCCGGGACAGGCGACCTACGAGCAGTACTTC. Translating it yields CASSAPGQATYEQYF.

This chain uses TRBV9 with TRBJ1-1; D may be TRBD1 (5 bases). With 2 bases removed from V and 0 bases from J, the gap between germline ends came to 26 bases. This CDR3 has 20 amino acids. Germline CDR1 is SGDLS and CDR2 is YYNGEE. The CDR3 loop reads CASSVPTGLDTGDVNTEAFF. The CDR3, as DNA: TGTGCCAGCAGCGTCCCAACGGGTTTGGACACCGGAGATGTGAACACTGAAGCTTTCTTT.

This clone turned up a few times. This chain uses TRBV18 with TRBJ2-2; 11 nucleotides agree with TRBD2. CDR1 and CDR2 from the germline V gene are KGHSH and LQKENI. V was pared by 6 bases and J by 4 bases, with 4 bases of the junction left unmatched. The CDR3 spans 15 residues. The CDR3 loop is CASSPGLAVTGELFF. Here the CDR3 DNA reads TGTGCCAGCTCCCCGGGACTAGCGGTCACCGGGGAGCTGTTTTTT.